This T cell receptor beta chain was sequenced during a study of cytomegalovirus exposure and HLA in healthy donors. Study-wide results and limits: Researchers reported in a later analysis that a missense DCLRE1C variant was tied to TCR beta V- and J-gene trimming. A few CMV-associated chains were confirmed in vitro to be specific for CMV antigens. Presence/absence analyses rested on an assumption that sequencing depth was roughly uniform across donors. An analysis that came later showed most CMV-associated TCR beta chains appearing HLA-restricted.

The germline V gene encodes CDR1 MGHRA and CDR2 YSYEKL. With 0 bases clipped from V and 12 bases from J, the junction kept 5 bases outside the gene matches. The CDR3 is made up of 13 amino acids. A note on this clone: Its target is not known.

Amplification used 60 Vbeta primers and 13 Jbeta primers. Sequencing used immunoSEQ multiplex PCR; TCRdb keeps in-frame clones, though not all of them. The table has 130,000 to 150,000 clones, 73% seen once. The chain combines TRBV4-1 with TRBJ2-1, with TRBD1 matching 7 bases. The sequence was obtained from a human donor in good health. The sample taken for sequencing was PBMCs. The CDR3 loop is CASSQEVGGGQFF. CDR3 DNA: TGCGCCAGCAGCCAAGAGGTAGGGGGCGGGCAGTTCTTC.